This is a list of T cell receptor beta chains from one sample in a study of T-cell memory formation after mild COVID-19. TCRdb re-called the 5' RACE reads through MiXCR, storing one row per CDR3 protein. This table holds approximately 390,000 distinct CDR3 sequences, about a sixth found once. The source material was PBMCs or a T cell subset sorted from them (not recorded which). The receptor source for this set is a man aged 18 to 29 who had mild COVID-19 (a few samples of this study predate the infection). Cell type and time point are not known. Both conserved end residues are part of each CDR3. The order of the fields is V gene, J gene, D gene, clone size, CDR3 DNA, CDR3 protein. D genes are given only for firm matches. Clone size, where shown, is once, few, many, or a class for clones that have expanded.

>TRBV29-1|TRBJ2-6|-|-
TGCAGCGCACGTGTGGCCAACGTCCTGACTTTC
CSARVANVLTF
>TRBV5-1|TRBJ2-3|-|many
TGCGCCAGCAGCTTGGTTCAGGCCACAGATACGCAGTATTTT
CASSLVQATDTQYF
>TRBV4-1|TRBJ2-7|TRBD1|few
TGCGCCAGCAGCCAAGAATATTCGACAGGGGGCTTCTACGAGCAGTACTTC
CASSQEYSTGGFYEQYF
>TRBV2|TRBJ1-4|TRBD1|-
TGTGCCAGTCAGGGGGCGGCTAATGAAAAACTGTTTTTT
CASQGAANEKLFF
>TRBV11-2|TRBJ2-5|-|few
TGTGCCAGCAGCTTAAGTTTGACCCAGTACTTC
CASSLSLTQYF
>TRBV6-5|TRBJ1-6|TRBD1|few
TGTGCCAGCAGTTACGGGGACAGAACCATCTTT
CASSYGDRTIF
>TRBV5-1|TRBJ2-5|-|-
TGCGCCAGCAGCCAGGGCGGAGACAGGTCCGGAGAGACCCAGTACTTC
CASSQGGDRSGETQYF
>TRBV19|TRBJ1-1|-|-
TGTGCCAGTAGTGACGCGGGACGGATGAACACTGAAGCTTTCTTT
CASSDAGRMNTEAFF
>TRBV3-1|TRBJ1-2|TRBD1|-
TGTGCCAGCAGCCAAGAGGACCGAGACAGGGGTAGCTACACCTTC
CASSQEDRDRGSYTF
>TRBV4-3|TRBJ1-2|-|-
TGCGCCAGCAGCCAACTCGCAGGTCGCTTCACTAACTATGGCTACACCTTC
CASSQLAGRFTNYGYTF
>TRBV12-3/TRBV12-4|TRBJ2-4|-|-
TGTGCCAGCACCCCGGGCGCGGGGCCACCCAAGAACATTCAGTACTTC
CASTPGAGPPKNIQYF
>TRBV20-1|TRBJ1-6|TRBD1|few
TGCAGTGCTGCGGACAGGCGCTACGGCGCAGGGGCCCTCCACTTT
CSAADRRYGAGALHF
>TRBV7-2|TRBJ2-5|TRBD2|few
TGTGCCAGCAGCCCCAGGAGCGGGGGACAAGAGACCCAGTACTTC
CASSPRSGGQETQYF